One and the same sample provided the 9 T cell receptor beta chains below, sequenced in a study of blood T cell repertoires in COVID-19. Here immunoSEQ multiplex PCR was the method, and the copy in TCRdb shows in-frame clones only, minus some. Among about 360,000 clones, approximately 86% were seen once, and the ten largest hold around 2.1%. The source material was PBMCs or T cells enriched from blood (not recorded which). The receptors derive from a woman aged 40 to 50 with acute COVID-19.

As to this clone: Other DNA sequences in the sample encode the same CDR3. The chain has TRBV7-9 and TRBJ1-1; 9 bases map to TRBD1. The CDR3 sequence is 15 residues long. V lost 5 bases, J lost 1 base, and 5 bases stayed unmatched. Germline loops: CDR1 SEHNR, CDR2 FQNEAQ (reference sequence). CDR3 nucleotide sequence: TGTGCCAGCAGCCGGGCGGACAGGGGGAACACTGAAGCTTTCTTT. As protein: CASSRADRGNTEAFF.

This chain links TRBV4-2 with TRBJ2-5; TRBD2 agrees at 9 bases. V was pared by 4 bases and J by 3 bases, with 9 bases of the junction left unmatched. Per the germline V gene, CDR1 is LGHNA and CDR2 is YNFKEQ. This CDR3 contains 16 residues. The CDR3, as DNA: TGTGCCAGCAGCCCGATTGCGGGGGGGGTCGAAGAGACCCAGTACTTC. Its translation is CASSPIAGGVEETQYF.

This clone appeared once. CDR3 loop: CASSIYRGNGYSGANVLTF. CDR3 DNA sequence: TGTGCCAGCAGTATATATAGAGGGAACGGCTACTCTGGGGCCAACGTCCTGACTTTC. The chain joins TRBV27 to TRBJ2-6; possibly TRBD2 for D (5 bases). The V gene's germline CDR1 is MNHEY and CDR2 SMNVEV (reference sequence). The CDR3 is 19 residues long. V gave up 5 bases and J gave up 0 bases, with 20 bases separating them.

V gene TRBV6-6 combines with J gene TRBJ1-3; 10 bases agree with TRBD1. The CDR3 runs to 13 residues. Germline-derived CDR1 and CDR2 are MNHNY and SVGAGI (reference sequence). J lost 8 bases, V lost 5 bases, and 3 bases had no gene match. The CDR3 nucleotides are TGTGCCAGCAGTCCGGGACAGGGGTACACCATATATTTT. Translating it yields CASSPGQGYTIYF.

The J gene is TRBJ1-1, the V gene TRBV4-1, with D possibly matching TRBD1 (5 bases). This CDR3 spans 14 amino acids. Trimming removed 2 bases from V and 5 bases from J, with 12 bases in between. Germline-derived CDR1 and CDR2 are MGHRA and YSYEKL. The CDR3 region has the DNA TGCGCCAGCAGCCAACCAGCAGGGCGAACTGAAGCTTTCTTT. It yields the protein CASSQPAGRTEAFF.

This chain joins TRBV5-1 and TRBJ2-5; 15 bases are a match to TRBD2. The CDR3 loop spans 18 amino acids. The ends lost 4 bases at V and 5 bases at J; junction bases unmatched: 12. Germline CDR1 is SGHRS and CDR2 is YFSETQ. The CDR3 here is CASSPRFRTSGGDETQYF. The CDR3 DNA reads TGCGCCAGCAGCCCGAGATTTCGGACTAGCGGGGGGGATGAGACCCAGTACTTC.

The chain employs TRBV18 and TRBJ1-2; D unclear. The CDR3 runs 13 residues. The V and J ends lost 4 bases and 8 bases respectively, with 14 bases between them. The germline gives CDR1 KGHSH, CDR2 LQKENI. The CDR3 region is CASSQEGPSGYTF. The CDR3 DNA reads TGTGCCAGCTCACAGGAGGGCCCGTCGGGCTACACCTTC.

Worth noting for this clone: A much more abundant neighbour one base away suggests this may be a read error. The rearrangement joins TRBV7-9 to TRBJ1-1; 7 positions match TRBD1. Looked up from germline, CDR1 is SEHNR and CDR2 is FQNEAQ (reference sequence). This CDR3 has 13 amino acids. Unmatched junction bases numbered 4, after V lost 5 bases and J lost 4 bases. The CDR3 bases are TGTGCCAGCAGCAAATCAGGGGGCACTGAAGCTTTCTTT. It yields the protein CASSKSGGTEAFF.

This clone was seen repeatedly, ten times or more. The chain carries TRBV12-5 and TRBJ2-7, with 7 bases lining up with TRBD1. Germline CDR1 and CDR2: LGHNT and FRNRAP. V was clipped by 5 bases and J by 2 bases; unmatched bases: 9. CDR3 length equals 15 residues. The CDR3 DNA sequence: TGTGCTAGTGGTAACACCCGGGACAGACCCTACGAGCAGTACTTC. The encoded protein is CASGNTRDRPYEQYF.